The clone carrying this TCR beta chain was counted many times. This specimen belongs to a study of CD8+CD57+ T cells in acquired aplastic anemia. The use of genomic DNA as template underpinned the TCR beta VDJ and CDR3 profiling. TCRdb called the reads again in MiXCR, with one record for every CDR3 protein. The sample lists 400,000 to 450,000 distinct CDR3 sequences, 55% to 75% occurring once. The CDR3 sequence is 12 residues long. Germline V gives CDR1 MNHNY, CDR2 SVGAGI (reference sequence). Trimming stripped 6 bases from V and 9 bases from J, with 12 bases between. V and J are TRBV6-6 and TRBJ2-1; no firm D call. The source is a human donor in good health, serving as a control. Sequenced input: sorted CD4+, CD8+, or CD8+CD57+ T cells (not recorded which) from PBMCs. The CDR3: CASSYPRGEQFF. CDR3 sequence (DNA): TGTGCCAGCAGCTACCCTCGAGGTGAGCAGTTCTTC.